The clone carrying this TCR beta chain showed up many times. This sample was taken from a study of breast tumors, draining lymph nodes, adjacent tissues. Axillary draining lymph nodes of breast cancer patients supplied the node samples. TCRdb re-analysed the multiplex PCR reads in MiXCR, keeping a single row per CDR3 protein. The repertoire holds around 250,000 distinct CDR3 sequences, with less than 40% as singletons. Looked up from germline, CDR1 is SGHTA and CDR2 is FQGNSA. The CDR3 is 15 amino acids. The V gene lost 0 bases and the J gene lost 5 bases, with 10 bases spanning the gap. The chain uses TRBV7-2 and TRBJ2-2; D is possibly TRBD1 (5 bases). Sequences were obtained from axillary lymph node tissue. This sequence was found in a female donor with breast cancer. Some clones in this sample may be carry-over from other donors' samples. The CDR3 DNA sequence: TGTGCCAGCAGCTTAGCGGACATGTGGACCGGGGAGCTGTTTTTT. It encodes CASSLADMWTGELFF.